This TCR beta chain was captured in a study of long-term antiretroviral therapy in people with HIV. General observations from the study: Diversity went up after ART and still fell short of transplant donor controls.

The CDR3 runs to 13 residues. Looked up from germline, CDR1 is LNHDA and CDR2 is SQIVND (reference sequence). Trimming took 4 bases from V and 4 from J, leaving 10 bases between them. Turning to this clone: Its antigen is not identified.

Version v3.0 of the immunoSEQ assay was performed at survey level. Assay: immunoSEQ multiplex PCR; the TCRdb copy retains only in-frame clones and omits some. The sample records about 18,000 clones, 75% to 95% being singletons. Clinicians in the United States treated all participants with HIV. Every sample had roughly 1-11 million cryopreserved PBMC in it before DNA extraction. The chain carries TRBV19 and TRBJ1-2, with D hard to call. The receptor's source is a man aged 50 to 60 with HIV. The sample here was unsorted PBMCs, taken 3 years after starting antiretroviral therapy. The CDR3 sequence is CASSTNSLYGYTF. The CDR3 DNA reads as TGTGCCAGTAGTACAAACAGCCTCTATGGCTACACCTTC.